The present T cell receptor beta chain was sequenced within a study of CD8 T cells in ankylosing spondylitis. Using its own MiXCR run on the 5' RACE reads, TCRdb lists one record per CDR3 protein. Of roughly 250,000 distinct CDR3 sequences detected, approximately 9% appear once; the ten largest clones hold 6.8%. This clonotype was counted at least ten times. In germline, CDR1 is LGHNA, CDR2 YSLEER. The trim removed 1 base at V and 2 bases at J, leaving 13 bases unmatched. CDR3 length: 19 amino acids. The chain links TRBV4-3 to TRBJ2-5, with 10 positions matching TRBD2. The specimen was blood, either unsorted or a sorted T cell fraction (not recorded which). The TCR originated in a male donor with ankylosing spondylitis or in good health (not recorded which). Here the CDR3 reads CASSQVWESTSGVQETQYF. The CDR3 bases are TGCGCCAGCAGCCAAGTGTGGGAATCTACTAGCGGGGTACAAGAGACCCAGTACTTC.